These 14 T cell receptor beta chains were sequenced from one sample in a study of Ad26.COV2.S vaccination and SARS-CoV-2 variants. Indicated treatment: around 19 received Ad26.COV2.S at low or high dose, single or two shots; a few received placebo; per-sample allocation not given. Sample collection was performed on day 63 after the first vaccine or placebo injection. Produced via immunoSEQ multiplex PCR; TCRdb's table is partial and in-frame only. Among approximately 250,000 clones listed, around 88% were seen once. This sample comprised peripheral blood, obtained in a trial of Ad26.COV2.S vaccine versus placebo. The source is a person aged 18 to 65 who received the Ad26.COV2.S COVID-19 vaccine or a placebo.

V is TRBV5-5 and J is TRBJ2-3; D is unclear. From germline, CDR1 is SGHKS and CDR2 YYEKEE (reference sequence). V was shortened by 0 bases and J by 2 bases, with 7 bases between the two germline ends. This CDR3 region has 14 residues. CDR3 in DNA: TGTGCCAGCAGCTTGGAACCTGTCACAGATACGCAGTATTTT. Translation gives CASSLEPVTDTQYF.

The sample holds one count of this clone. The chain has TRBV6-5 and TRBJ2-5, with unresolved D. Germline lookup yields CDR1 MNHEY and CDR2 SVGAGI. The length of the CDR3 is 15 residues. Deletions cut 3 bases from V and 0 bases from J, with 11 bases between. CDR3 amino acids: CASSYVTSYQETQYF. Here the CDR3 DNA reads TGTGCCAGCAGTTATGTGACGTCGTACCAAGAGACCCAGTACTTC.

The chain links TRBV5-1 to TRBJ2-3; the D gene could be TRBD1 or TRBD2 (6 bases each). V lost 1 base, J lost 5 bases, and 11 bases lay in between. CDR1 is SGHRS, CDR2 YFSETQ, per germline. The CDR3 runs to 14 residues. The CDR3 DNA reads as TGCGCCAGCAGCTTGAAGGGGGGAGGAGATACGCAGTATTTT. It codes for CASSLKGGGDTQYF. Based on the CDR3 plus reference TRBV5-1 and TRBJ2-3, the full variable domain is KAGVTQTPRYLIKTRGQQVTLSCSPISGHRSVSWYQQTPGQGLQFLFEYFSETQRNKGNFPGRFSGRQFSNSRSEMNVSTLELGDSALYLCASSLKGGGDTQYFGPGTRLTVL.

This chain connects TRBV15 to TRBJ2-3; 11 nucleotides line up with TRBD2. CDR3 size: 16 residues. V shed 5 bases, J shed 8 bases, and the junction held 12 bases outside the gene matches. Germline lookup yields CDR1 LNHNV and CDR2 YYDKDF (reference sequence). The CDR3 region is CATSLGSGRALSTQYF. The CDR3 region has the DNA TGTGCCACCAGCTTAGGTAGCGGGAGGGCCCTTTCTACGCAGTATTTT.

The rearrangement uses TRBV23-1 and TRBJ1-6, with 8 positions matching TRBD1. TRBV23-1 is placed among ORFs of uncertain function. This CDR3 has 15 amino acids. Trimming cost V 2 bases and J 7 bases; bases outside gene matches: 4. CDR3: CASSQGQGANSPLHF. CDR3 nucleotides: TGCGCCAGCAGTCAAGGTCAGGGGGCGAATTCACCCCTCCACTTT.

CDR3 loop: CASRKSSTDTQYF. In DNA, the CDR3 is TGTGCCAGCAGGAAGTCTAGCACAGATACGCAGTATTTT. This chain uses TRBV11-2 with TRBJ2-3; D gene ambiguous. Trimming removed 6 bases from V and 0 bases from J, with 7 bases in between. From germline, CDR1 is SGHAT and CDR2 FQNNGV. This CDR3 has 13 amino acids.

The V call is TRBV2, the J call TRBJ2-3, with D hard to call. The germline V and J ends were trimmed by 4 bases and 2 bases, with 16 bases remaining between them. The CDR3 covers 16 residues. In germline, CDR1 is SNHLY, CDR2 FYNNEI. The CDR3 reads CASSGSLLGPTDTQYF. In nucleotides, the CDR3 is TGTGCCAGCAGTGGATCCCTTTTAGGGCCCACAGATACGCAGTATTTT.

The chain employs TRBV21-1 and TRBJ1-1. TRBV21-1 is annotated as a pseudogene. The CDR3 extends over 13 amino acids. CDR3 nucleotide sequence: TGTGCCAGCACCAAACGGAGGGAAACTGAAGCTTTCTTT. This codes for CASTKRRETEAFF.

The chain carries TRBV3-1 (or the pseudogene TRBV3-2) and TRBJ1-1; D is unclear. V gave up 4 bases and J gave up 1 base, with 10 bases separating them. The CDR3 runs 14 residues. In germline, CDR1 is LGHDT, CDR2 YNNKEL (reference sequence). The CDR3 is CASSPLPRNTEAFF. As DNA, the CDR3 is TGTGCCAGCAGCCCCTTGCCGCGGAACACTGAAGCTTTCTTT.

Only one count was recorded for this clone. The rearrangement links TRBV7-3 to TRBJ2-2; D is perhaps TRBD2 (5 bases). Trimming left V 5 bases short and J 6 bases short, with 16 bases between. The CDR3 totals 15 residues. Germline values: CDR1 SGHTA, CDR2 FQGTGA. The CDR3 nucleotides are TGTGCCAGCAGCCCCCGGGATCACGGCGCCGGGGAGCTGTTTTTT. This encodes CASSPRDHGAGELFF. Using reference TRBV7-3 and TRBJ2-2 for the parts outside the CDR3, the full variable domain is GAGVSQTPSNKVTEKGKYVELRCDPISGHTALYWYRQSLGQGPEFLIYFQGTGAADDSGLPNDRFFAVRPEGSVSTLKIQRTERGDSAVYLCASSPRDHGAGELFFGEGSRLTVL.

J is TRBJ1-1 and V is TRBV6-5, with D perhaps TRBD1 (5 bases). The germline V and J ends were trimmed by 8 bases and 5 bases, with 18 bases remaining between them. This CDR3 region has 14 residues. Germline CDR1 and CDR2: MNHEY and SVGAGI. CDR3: CASQGLGVRTEAFF. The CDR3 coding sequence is TGTGCCAGCCAAGGTCTAGGGGTCAGGACTGAAGCTTTCTTT.

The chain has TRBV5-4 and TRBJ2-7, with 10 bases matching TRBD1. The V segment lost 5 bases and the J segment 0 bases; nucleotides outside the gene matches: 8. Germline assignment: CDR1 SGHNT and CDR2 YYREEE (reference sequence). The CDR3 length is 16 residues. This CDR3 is CASSQTGTGDSYEQYF. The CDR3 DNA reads TGTGCCAGCAGTCAAACCGGGACAGGGGACTCCTACGAGCAGTACTTC. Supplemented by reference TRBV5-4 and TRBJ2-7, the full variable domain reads ETGVTQSPTHLIKTRGQQVTLRCSSQSGHNTVSWYQQALGQGPQFIFQYYREEENGRGNFPPRFSGLQFPNYSSELNVNALELDDSALYLCASSQTGTGDSYEQYFGPGTRLTVT.

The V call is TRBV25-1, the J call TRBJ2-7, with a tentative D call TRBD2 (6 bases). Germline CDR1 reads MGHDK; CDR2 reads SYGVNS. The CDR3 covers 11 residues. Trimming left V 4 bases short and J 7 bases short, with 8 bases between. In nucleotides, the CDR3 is TGTGCCAGCAGTGGAGGAGGGGAGCAGTACGTC. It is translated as CASSGGGEQYV.

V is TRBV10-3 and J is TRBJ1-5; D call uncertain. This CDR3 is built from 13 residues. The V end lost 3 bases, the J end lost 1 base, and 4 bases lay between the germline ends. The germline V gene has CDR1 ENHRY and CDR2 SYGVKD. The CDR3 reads CAISDNSNQPQHF. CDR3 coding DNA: TGTGCCATCAGTGACAACAGCAATCAGCCCCAGCATTTT.